This TCR beta chain was sequenced in a study of control samples from healthy donors and cancer patients. This clone was seen only once. V lost 6 bases, J lost 0 bases, and 8 bases stayed unmatched. CDR3 length: 18 residues. CDR1 and CDR2 from the germline V gene are MNHEY and SMNVEV (reference sequence). The protocol was immunoSEQ multiplex PCR, while the TCRdb copy is restricted to in-frame clones and leaves out a portion. This sample has roughly 52,000 clones; over 85% occur once, and the top ten carry less than 3%. The material sequenced was blood. This TCR derives from a man aged 25 to 45 in good health. The chain joins TRBV27 to TRBJ2-6, with TRBD2 identical over 10 bases. DNA for the CDR3: TGTGCCAGCAGATTCCTAGCGGGAGTCCTCTCTGGGGCCAACGTCCTGACTTTC. Translated: CASRFLAGVLSGANVLTF.